The 6 T cell receptor beta chains reported below all come from one sample, sequenced in a study of monozygotic twins with inflammatory bowel disease. TCRdb reprocessed the 5' RACE reads; each CDR3 protein has one entry and no DNA is given. This repertoire comprises about 160,000 distinct CDR3 sequences; its ten largest clones make up 2.4%. Sequencing was done on a sample of blood. The origin of the receptors is a human donor with ulcerative colitis or Crohn's disease, or a healthy co-twin of an affected twin (not recorded which).

The chain couples TRBV12-3 or TRBV12-4 to TRBJ2-3; no DNA is available, so the TRBD2 call from TCRdb remains unchecked. The CDR3 contains 16 residues. CDR3 sequence reads: CASSRHAGEGTDTQYF.

This chain uses TRBV12-3 or TRBV12-4 with TRBJ1-4; TCRdb names TRBD1, which stays unverified in the absence of DNA. The CDR3 has 15 residues. CDR3 sequence reads: CASSNIGTGNEKLFF.

Its frequency marks this clonotype as medium-sized. The chain employs TRBV20-1 and TRBJ2-1; TCRdb returns TRBD2, unconfirmable since there is no DNA. This CDR3 region has 14 residues. In germline, CDR1 is DFQATT, CDR2 SNEGSKA (reference sequence). CDR3 region: CSALGLPPHNEQFF.

The chain employs TRBV15 and TRBJ1-1; TCRdb's assignment of TRBD1 cannot be checked, as there is no DNA. CDR3 size: 13 residues. In germline, CDR1 is LNHNV, CDR2 YYDKDF (reference sequence). CDR3 residues: CATSRGTGGEAFF.

The chain is built from TRBV14 and TRBJ2-2; TCRdb names TRBD2, which stays unverified in the absence of DNA. CDR1 and CDR2 (germline): SGHDN, FVKESK. The CDR3 is made up of 16 amino acids. CDR3 in amino acids: CASSRVAELNTGELFF.

The chain joins TRBV20-1 to TRBJ1-5. The length of the CDR3 is 14 residues. Germline CDR1 is DFQATT and CDR2 is SNEGSKA (reference sequence). CDR3 loop: CSAGDWISNQPQHF.